The 28 T cell receptor beta chains presented below share a single source sample, sequenced in a study of radiation and T cells in renal cell carcinoma. Measured with immunoSEQ multiplex PCR; TCRdb has only the in-frame clones, and not every one. The sample has 150,000 or so clones; 88% are singletons. Time point specified: baseline pretreatment blood. Documented treatment: 15 Gy SBRT to primary tumor, nephrectomy 4 weeks later. The starting material was blood, obtained from a patient whose treatment included radiotherapy and nephrectomy. The receptors here all came from a woman in her 70s with renal cell carcinoma.

This clone has just a few counts. V usage is TRBV19 and J usage is TRBJ2-7, with D perhaps matching TRBD1 (6 bases). In germline, CDR1 is LNHDA, CDR2 SQIVND (reference sequence). Trimming took 4 bases from V and 5 from J, leaving 18 bases between them. The CDR3 is 15 amino acids. The CDR3: CASSNPPQGTDEQYF. DNA of the CDR3: TGTGCCAGTAGTAACCCCCCACAGGGAACGGACGAGCAGTACTTC.

The rearrangement links TRBV7-9 to TRBJ1-5; tentatively, D is TRBD1 (5 bases). CDR1 is SEHNR, CDR2 FQNEAQ, per germline (reference sequence). V was shortened by 6 bases and J by 8 bases, with 14 bases between the two germline ends. The CDR3 runs to 13 residues. CDR3 amino acids: CASSRDRLEPQHF. DNA of the CDR3: TGTGCCAGCAGTCGGGACCGCCTAGAGCCCCAGCATTTT.

The chain uses TRBV28 and TRBJ2-2, with D maybe TRBD1 (6 bases). CDR3 length equals 14 residues. V was shortened by 6 bases and J by 6 bases, with 14 bases between the two germline ends. Looked up from germline, CDR1 is MDHEN and CDR2 is SYDVKM. The CDR3 spells CASRFAAGAGELFF. The CDR3 DNA sequence: TGTGCCAGCAGATTTGCCGCAGGGGCCGGGGAGCTGTTTTTT.

The chain joins TRBV5-4 to TRBJ2-5; 8 bases agree with TRBD2. Germline assignment: CDR1 SGHNT and CDR2 YYREEE (reference sequence). CDR3 length equals 15 residues. Losses at the gene ends were 6 bases for V and 5 bases for J; bases not matched to a gene: 12. The CDR3 sequence: CASTRAEGLAETQYF. The CDR3, as DNA: TGTGCCAGCACCCGTGCTGAAGGACTAGCCGAGACCCAGTACTTC.

The chain's CDR3 is CASSPDPLAAPYNEQFF. The CDR3, as DNA: TGTGCCAGCAGTCCTGACCCCCTAGCGGCCCCCTACAATGAGCAGTTCTTC. This chain connects TRBV9 to TRBJ2-1, with 7 bases that match TRBD2. The germline V gene encodes CDR1 SGDLS and CDR2 YYNGEE. The CDR3 spans 17 residues. Trimming took 5 bases from V and 2 from J; bases not matched to a gene: 13. The full variable domain, with the rest looked up from reference TRBV9 and TRBJ2-1, is DSGVTQTPKHLITATGQRVTLRCSPRSGDLSVYWYQQSLDQGLQFLIQYYNGEERAKGNILERFSAQQFPDLHSELNLSSLELGDSALYFCASSPDPLAAPYNEQFFGPGTRLTVL.

This clone occurred once. The chain uses TRBV7-2 and TRBJ2-7; TRBD1 agrees at 7 bases. The CDR3 is made up of 14 amino acids. The trim removed 0 bases at V and 2 bases at J, leaving 1 base unmatched. The germline gives CDR1 SGHTA, CDR2 FQGNSA. Here the CDR3 reads CASSLAGTAYEQYF. CDR3 DNA sequence: TGTGCCAGCAGCTTAGCTGGGACAGCCTACGAGCAGTACTTC.

This chain uses TRBV6-5 with TRBJ2-1; no firm D call. The CDR3 contains 14 residues. Trimming cost V 7 bases and J 5 bases, with 15 bases left between them. Germline CDR1 and CDR2: MNHEY and SVGAGI. CDR3 nucleotide sequence: TGTGCCAGCACGAACATAGGAGCAGACAATGAGCAGTTCTTC. Translating gives CASTNIGADNEQFF.

This chain connects TRBV9 to TRBJ2-5; 8 bases agree with TRBD1. The CDR3 is 15 residues long. V trimming: 3 bases; J trimming: 5 bases; junction bases outside the gene matches: 9. Germline V CDR1 and CDR2: SGDLS, YYNGEE. CDR3 region: CASSGVGQGGETQYF. CDR3 bases: TGTGCCAGCAGCGGAGTAGGACAGGGTGGCGAGACCCAGTACTTC.

The chain has TRBV19 and TRBJ1-1; no clear D. Trimming removed 4 bases from V and 0 bases from J, with 6 bases in between. CDR1 and CDR2 from the germline V gene are LNHDA and SQIVND (reference sequence). The CDR3 sequence is 13 residues long. The CDR3 loop reads CASSSPVNTEAFF. The CDR3 DNA is TGTGCCAGTAGTAGCCCGGTGAACACTGAAGCTTTCTTT.

The V and J genes are TRBV14 and TRBJ2-6; D is uncertain. Germline V gene sequence: CDR1 SGHDN, CDR2 FVKESK. The CDR3 spans 16 residues. V lost 3 bases and J lost 4, with 13 bases in between. The CDR3 protein is CASSHVLGTGANVLTF. Here the CDR3 DNA reads TGTGCCAGCAGCCATGTACTGGGTACCGGGGCCAACGTCCTGACTTTC.

The chain recombines TRBV2 with TRBJ2-1, with D unresolved. Germline lookup yields CDR1 SNHLY and CDR2 FYNNEI. CDR3 length equals 16 residues. V lost 3 bases and J 0 bases, leaving 12 bases between the germline ends. The CDR3 DNA reads as TGTGCCAGCAGTGACGGGCCGTGGAGCTCCTACAATGAGCAGTTCTTC. Amino acids: CASSDGPWSSYNEQFF.

The gene calls are TRBV7-9 and TRBJ2-7; 8 bases fit TRBD2. CDR1 is SEHNR and CDR2 is FQNEAQ in the germline V gene (reference sequence). The CDR3 contains 14 residues. Trimming took 0 bases from V and 6 from J; bases not matched to a gene: 4. DNA for the CDR3: TGTGCCAGCAGCTTAGCCGGGACTAGACCCGAGCAGTACTTC. It translates to CASSLAGTRPEQYF.

The chain recombines TRBV5-5 with TRBJ2-5; 7 bases are shared with TRBD1. Germline CDR1 reads SGHKS; CDR2 reads YYEKEE (reference sequence). The CDR3 extends over 15 amino acids. Trimming took 1 base from V and 2 from J; bases not matched to a gene: 5. This CDR3 is CASSLRGPPQETQYF. In DNA form, the CDR3 reads TGTGCCAGCAGCTTGAGGGGGCCCCCTCAAGAGACCCAGTACTTC. Drawing the rest from reference TRBV5-5 and TRBJ2-5, the complete variable domain is DAGVTQSPTHLIKTRGQQVTLRCSPISGHKSVSWYQQVLGQGPQFIFQYYEKEERGRGNFPDRFSARQFPNYSSELNVNALLLGDSALYLCASSLRGPPQETQYFGPGTRLLVL.

This chain uses TRBV29-1 with TRBJ2-5, with unresolved D. This CDR3 region has 10 residues. V was cut by 4 bases and J by 4 bases, with 4 bases left in between. The germline V gene has CDR1 SQVTM and CDR2 ANQGSEA. CDR3 in amino acids: CSVGRETQYF. DNA of the CDR3: TGCAGCGTTGGGAGAGAGACCCAGTACTTC.

The chain recombines TRBV6-1 with TRBJ2-7; TRBD1 matches at 9 bases. With V trimmed by 6 bases and J by 1 base, 13 bases remained unmatched. This CDR3 is 17 amino acids long. CDR1 and CDR2 from the germline V gene are MNHNS and SASEGT. The CDR3 DNA sequence: TGTGCCAGCAGCGAACTCCCTGGACAGGGGCTTTCCTACGAGCAGTACTTC. This translates into CASSELPGQGLSYEQYF.

The V call is TRBV4-1, the J call TRBJ1-1; D is unresolved. From germline, CDR1 is MGHRA and CDR2 YSYEKL. The length of the CDR3 is 14 residues. Trimming stripped 4 bases from V and 5 bases from J, with 14 bases between. The CDR3 DNA reads as TGCGCCAGCAGCCCCTCTTTTATTGGTACTGAAGCTTTCTTT. The encoded protein is CASSPSFIGTEAFF.

The chain has TRBV9 and TRBJ2-7; D possibly corresponds to TRBD1 (6 bases). Between the trimmed V and J ends, which lost 4 bases and 2 bases, there was a span of 16 bases. The length of the CDR3 is 15 residues. CDR1 and CDR2 (germline): SGDLS, YYNGEE. The CDR3 loop is CASSIRGDKPYEQYF. The CDR3 bases are TGTGCCAGCAGCATCCGAGGGGACAAGCCCTACGAGCAGTACTTC.

This rearrangement joins TRBV6-4 to TRBJ1-5; D is possibly TRBD1 (6 bases). Germline values: CDR1 MRHNA, CDR2 SNTAGT. This CDR3 has 14 amino acids. The ends were cut back, 3 bases at V and 6 bases at J, with 12 bases in the middle. The CDR3 DNA follows: TGTGCCAGCAGTGATTACAGGGTCGGTCAGCCCCAGCATTTT. Its protein product is CASSDYRVGQPQHF.

This chain joins TRBV18 and TRBJ2-7, with TRBD1 as a possible D gene (6 bases). From germline, CDR1 is KGHSH and CDR2 LQKENI. V gave up 6 bases and J gave up 4 bases, with 13 bases separating them. This CDR3 comprises 13 residues. The CDR3 nucleotides read TGTGCCAGCTCTCCAAATCAGGGGTACGAGCAGTACTTC. Translated: CASSPNQGYEQYF. Based on the CDR3 plus reference TRBV18 and TRBJ2-7, the full variable domain is NAGVMQNPRHLVRRRGQEARLRCSPMKGHSHVYWYRQLPEEGLKFMVYLQKENIIDESGMPKERFSAEFPKEGPSILRIQQVVRGDSAAYFCASSPNQGYEQYFGPGTRLTVT.

J is TRBJ2-5 and V is TRBV6-5; 9 bases are shared with TRBD1. The CDR3 runs to 15 residues. V gave up 5 bases and J gave up 5 bases; unmatched junction bases: 9. Looked up from germline, CDR1 is MNHEY and CDR2 is SVGAGI. CDR3 nucleotides: TGTGCCAGCAGTACGACACAGGGGGCTGGGGAGACCCAGTACTTC. Amino acid sequence: CASSTTQGAGETQYF.

V is TRBV4-1 and J is TRBJ1-6; D remains ambiguous. V lost 0 bases to trimming and J lost 7 bases, with 10 bases between them. The CDR3 extends over 15 amino acids. CDR1 is MGHRA, CDR2 YSYEKL, per germline. The CDR3 region is CASSQDRVTNSPLHF. The CDR3 DNA follows: TGCGCCAGCAGCCAAGATCGGGTTACGAATTCACCCCTCCACTTT.

The rearrangement joins TRBV10-3 to TRBJ2-7; D is perhaps TRBD1 or TRBD2 (6 bases each). V gave up 0 bases and J gave up 6 bases, with 12 bases separating them. The CDR3 covers 14 residues. CDR1 is ENHRY and CDR2 is SYGVKD in the germline V gene. CDR3: CAISESPGAGEQYF. CDR3 coding DNA: TGTGCCATCAGTGAGTCCCCGGGGGCGGGCGAGCAGTACTTC.

The chain couples TRBV2 to TRBJ2-2; D possibly corresponds to TRBD1 (5 bases). The CDR3 consists of 15 residues. Trimming shortened V by 6 bases and J by 0 bases, and 11 bases separated the two germline ends. Germline V CDR1 and CDR2: SNHLY, FYNNEI. The CDR3 spells CASSVRVTNTGELFF. CDR3 nucleotides: TGTGCCAGCAGCGTCAGGGTAACGAACACCGGGGAGCTGTTTTTT.

The CDR3 here is CASSPVETGGSEQYF. CDR3 DNA: TGTGCCAGCTCACCAGTAGAGACAGGGGGCTCCGAGCAGTACTTC. This chain links TRBV18 with TRBJ2-7; TRBD1 matches 10 bases. The CDR3 consists of 15 residues. J was trimmed by 6 bases and V by 2 bases; bases with no gene match: 7. The germline gives CDR1 KGHSH, CDR2 LQKENI.

This chain links TRBV2 with TRBJ1-2; TRBD1 is a possible D gene (5 bases). The germline gives CDR1 SNHLY, CDR2 FYNNEI. The CDR3 consists of 13 residues. Trimming took 9 bases from V and 0 from J, leaving 11 bases between them. CDR3 DNA: TGTGCCAGGGGGACGGGAGCTAACTATGGCTACACCTTC. This sequence encodes CARGTGANYGYTF.

This clone was observed a handful of times. The chain has TRBV5-4 and TRBJ1-6, with 8 bases identical to TRBD1. Germline V gene data show CDR1 as SGHNT and CDR2 as YYREEE (reference sequence). The V and J ends lost 0 bases and 7 bases, in that order; junction bases with no gene match: 0. The CDR3 has 14 amino acids. CDR3 sequence: CASSLGQGNSPLHF. CDR3 bases: TGTGCCAGCAGCTTGGGACAGGGGAATTCACCCCTCCACTTT.

The V gene is TRBV29-1, the J gene TRBJ2-3; maybe TRBD2 (6 bases). The CDR3 has 13 amino acids. Germline V lookup: CDR1 SQVTM, CDR2 ANQGSEA. V lost 3 bases and J 2 bases, leaving 9 bases between the germline ends. The CDR3 sequence: CSVDSGPTDTQYF. The CDR3 region has the DNA TGCAGCGTTGATAGCGGACCCACAGATACGCAGTATTTT.

This rearrangement joins TRBV6-1 to TRBJ2-7; D might be TRBD1 (6 bases). The CDR3 runs 12 residues. Per germline, CDR1 MNHNS and CDR2 SASEGT. Trimming shortened V by 6 bases and J by 3 bases, and 9 bases separated the two germline ends. The CDR3 is CASSLTGYEQYF. In DNA, the CDR3 is TGTGCCAGCAGCCTGACAGGCTACGAGCAGTACTTC.